Following are 7 T cell receptor beta chains from one sample sequenced in a study of blood T cell repertoires in COVID-19. Assay: immunoSEQ multiplex PCR; the TCRdb copy retains only in-frame clones and omits some. The sample includes 380,000 or so clones, about 90% of them seen just once. Sequenced material: peripheral blood. The receptors were sampled from a man aged 35-49 years with acute or convalescent COVID-19.

The chain combines TRBV3-1 (or the pseudogene TRBV3-2) with TRBJ2-7; 10 nucleotides match TRBD1. Germline values: CDR1 LGHDT, CDR2 YNNKEL (reference sequence). The CDR3 covers 16 residues. Losses at the gene ends were 3 bases for V and 1 base for J; bases not matched to a gene: 6. The CDR3 spells CASSHSRDRGSYEQYF. The CDR3 coding sequence is TGTGCCAGCAGCCATTCCCGGGACAGGGGATCCTACGAGCAGTACTTC.

The CDR3 bases are TGTGCCAGCAGCCAAGGAAGCGGGCCCTACACAGATACGCAGTATTTT. Amino acid sequence: CASSQGSGPYTDTQYF. This chain uses TRBV3-1 (or the pseudogene TRBV3-2) with TRBJ2-3; TRBD2 might be the D (6 bases). There are 16 residues in the CDR3. Germline V CDR1 and CDR2: LGHDT, YNNKEL (reference sequence). The ends were cut back, 1 base at V and 2 bases at J, with 13 bases in the middle.

This clone was observed a few times. The chain joins TRBV18 to TRBJ1-2, with 10 nucleotides matching TRBD1. Trimming removed 0 bases from V and 5 bases from J; junction bases left unmatched: 9. CDR1 is KGHSH, CDR2 LQKENI, per germline. The length of the CDR3 is 17 residues. This CDR3 reads CASSPPNLGTGAYGYTF. In nucleotides, the CDR3 is TGTGCCAGCTCACCACCAAATCTCGGGACAGGGGCGTATGGCTACACCTTC.

This clone was seen a few times. The chain is built from TRBV5-5 and TRBJ1-3, with D perhaps matching TRBD1 (6 bases). Germline-derived CDR1 and CDR2 are SGHKS and YYEKEE (reference sequence). The CDR3 length is 16 residues. V dropped 2 bases and J dropped 0 bases, with 12 bases sitting between them. The chain's CDR3 is CASSFGGPSSGNTIYF. DNA for the CDR3: TGTGCCAGCAGCTTTGGGGGCCCGAGCTCTGGAAACACCATATATTTT. Together with reference TRBV5-5 and TRBJ1-3, the CDR3 gives the full variable domain: DAGVTQSPTHLIKTRGQQVTLRCSPISGHKSVSWYQQVLGQGPQFIFQYYEKEERGRGNFPDRFSARQFPNYSSELNVNALLLGDSALYLCASSFGGPSSGNTIYFGEGSWLTVV.

V is TRBV9 and J is TRBJ1-2, with D tentatively TRBD1 (5 bases). Trimming stripped 0 bases from V and 1 base from J, with 10 bases between. This CDR3 is 15 amino acids long. Germline V lookup: CDR1 SGDLS, CDR2 YYNGEE. The CDR3 loop is CASSVVDSRNYGYTF. CDR3 DNA: TGTGCCAGCAGCGTAGTCGACAGCCGTAACTATGGCTACACCTTC.

This chain uses TRBV2 with TRBJ1-4, with D hard to call. Germline loops: CDR1 SNHLY, CDR2 FYNNEI. Deletions cut 4 bases from V and 2 bases from J, with 14 bases between. There are 16 residues in the CDR3. CDR3 sequence (DNA): TGTGCCAGCAGTGGCCTGAGGGCAGGCACTAATGAAAAACTGTTTTTT. Translation gives CASSGLRAGTNEKLFF.

There are a few counts of this clone. A read error may account for a junction end that differs from germline. V gene TRBV12-3 or TRBV12-4 combines with J gene TRBJ2-1; 10 bases line up with TRBD1. The CDR3 is 13 residues long. The CDR3 reads CASSFVIRGQGIF. Here the CDR3 DNA reads TGTGCCAGCAGTTTTGTCATTAGGGGACAGGGGATCTTC.